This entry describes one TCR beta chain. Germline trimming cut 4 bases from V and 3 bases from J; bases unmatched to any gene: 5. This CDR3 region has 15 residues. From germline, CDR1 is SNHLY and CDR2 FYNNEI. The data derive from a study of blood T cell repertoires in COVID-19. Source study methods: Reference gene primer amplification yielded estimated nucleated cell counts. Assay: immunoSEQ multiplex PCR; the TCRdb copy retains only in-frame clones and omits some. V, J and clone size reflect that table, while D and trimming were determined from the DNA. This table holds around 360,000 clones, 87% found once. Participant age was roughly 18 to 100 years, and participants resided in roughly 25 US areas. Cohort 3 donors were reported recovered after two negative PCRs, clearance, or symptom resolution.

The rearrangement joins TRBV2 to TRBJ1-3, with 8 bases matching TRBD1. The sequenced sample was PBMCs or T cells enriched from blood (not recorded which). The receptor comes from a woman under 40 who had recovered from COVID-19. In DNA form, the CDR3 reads TGTGCCAGCAGTGGCGACAGGGGTAGTGGAAACACCATATATTTT. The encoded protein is CASSGDRGSGNTIYF.